The 18 T cell receptor beta chains reported below all come from one sample, sequenced in a study of T cell repertoires in cytomegalovirus infection. Via MiXCR, TCRdb re-called the reads, giving one row per CDR3 protein. In the table there are hundreds of thousands of distinct CDR3 sequences, roughly 42% of which are singletons. Their antigens remain unidentified. The input for sequencing was cultured PBMCs, taken from culture after CMV antigen stimulation. These receptors were collected from a human donor in good health (CMV status not recorded). Some clones in this sample may be carry-over from other donors' samples.

The sample holds one count of this clonotype. A read error may be the cause here, since a much bigger clone is one base away. V is TRBV7-2 and J is TRBJ2-3; 11 nucleotides match TRBD2. Per the germline V gene, CDR1 is SGHTA and CDR2 is FQGNSA. V shed 3 bases, J shed 6 bases, and the junction held 2 bases outside the gene matches. This CDR3 is 14 amino acids long. CDR3 protein: CASSFSGRGDTQYF. CDR3 DNA sequence: TGTGCCAGCAGCTTTAGCGGGAGGGGGGATACGCAGTATTTT.

The sample holds a few counts of this clonotype. V usage is TRBV7-9 and J usage is TRBJ2-5; D is ambiguous. CDR1 and CDR2 from the germline V gene are SEHNR and FQNEAQ (reference sequence). The CDR3 runs 12 residues. Deletions cut 5 bases from V and 0 bases from J, with 4 bases between. For the CDR3, the DNA is TGTGCCAGCAGCGGTGACCAAGAGACCCAGTACTTC. Its translation is CASSGDQETQYF. Full variable domain (rest looked up from reference TRBV7-9 and TRBJ2-5): DTGVSQNPRHKITKRGQNVTFRCDPISEHNRLYWYRQTLGQGPEFLTYFQNEAQLEKSRLLSDRFSAERPKGSFSTLEIQRTEQGDSAMYLCASSGDQETQYFGPGTRLLVL.

This clonotype was seen only a few times. The chain couples TRBV2 to TRBJ2-7; no firm D call. The CDR3 runs to 11 residues. CDR1 and CDR2 (germline): SNHLY, FYNNEI. Trimming removed 2 bases from V and 6 bases from J, with 5 bases in between. CDR3 protein: CASSEFREQYF. The CDR3 nucleotides are TGTGCCAGCAGTGAATTTCGCGAGCAGTACTTC.

The chain joins TRBV5-6 to TRBJ1-6; no definite D call. Germline lookup yields CDR1 SGHDT and CDR2 YYEEEE. There are 14 residues in the CDR3. The V and J ends lost 1 base and 8 bases respectively, with 10 bases between them. CDR3 loop: CASSLLDVDSPLHF. The CDR3 DNA sequence: TGTGCCAGCAGCTTGTTGGACGTTGATTCACCCCTCCACTTT. The full variable domain, rest sourced from reference TRBV5-6 and TRBJ1-6, is DAGVTQSPTHLIKTRGQQVTLRCSPKSGHDTVSWYQQALGQGPQFIFQYYEEEERQRGNFPDRFSGHQFPNYSSELNVNALLLGDSALYLCASSLLDVDSPLHFGNGTRLTVT.

This chain links TRBV5-4 with TRBJ2-3; D gene uncertain. Germline lookup yields CDR1 SGHNT and CDR2 YYREEE (reference sequence). V gave up 3 bases and J gave up 2 bases, with 16 bases separating them. This CDR3 comprises 16 residues. The CDR3 loop is CASSSGTSIFTDTQYF. In DNA, the CDR3 is TGTGCCAGCAGCTCCGGAACCTCAATCTTCACAGATACGCAGTATTTT.

The CDR3 nucleotides read TGTGCCAGCAGCCAGGCCTTCCTAGCGAGCACAGATACGCAGTATTTT. It codes for CASSQAFLASTDTQYF. The V call is TRBV3-1, the J call TRBJ2-3; D is possibly TRBD2 (6 bases). Germline V gene lookup returns CDR1 LGHDT and CDR2 YNNKEL (reference sequence). V shed 3 bases and J shed 0 bases, with 13 bases lying between them. This CDR3 comprises 16 residues.

The V call is TRBV6-1, the J call TRBJ2-2; 7 bases match TRBD2. Germline trimming cut 6 bases from V and 3 bases from J; bases unmatched to any gene: 10. Germline V gene lookup returns CDR1 MNHNS and CDR2 SASEGT. This CDR3 contains 16 residues. CDR3 DNA sequence: TGTGCCAGCAGCGATAGTAGCGGGCGCTACACCGGGGAGCTGTTTTTT. It encodes CASSDSSGRYTGELFF.

The chain is built from TRBV4-2 and TRBJ2-6; D is unresolved. V lost 4 bases and J lost 0, with 16 bases in between. The CDR3 runs to 18 residues. The germline V gene encodes CDR1 LGHNA and CDR2 YNFKEQ. The CDR3 protein is CASSPYGPGGSGANVLTF. Here the CDR3 DNA reads TGTGCCAGCAGCCCCTATGGACCGGGCGGCTCTGGGGCCAACGTCCTGACTTTC.

This clonotype was observed a few times. The chain combines TRBV30 with TRBJ2-7; 12 nucleotides line up with TRBD2. CDR3 length equals 18 residues. Germline loops: CDR1 GTSNPN, CDR2 SVGIG (reference sequence). Losses at the gene ends were 3 bases for V and 1 base for J; bases not matched to a gene: 13. CDR3 nucleotides: TGTGCCTGGAGGGAGACTAGCGGGAGATTAAGTGCATCCTACGAGCAGTACTTC. This encodes CAWRETSGRLSASYEQYF. The full variable domain, with the rest looked up from reference TRBV30 and TRBJ2-7, is SQTIHQWPATLVQPVGSPLSLECTVEGTSNPNLYWYRQAAGRGLQLLFYSVGIGQISSEVPQNLSASRPQDRQFILSSKKLLLSDSGFYLCAWRETSGRLSASYEQYFGPGTRLTVT.

This chain connects TRBV5-1 to TRBJ2-1; 7 bases agree with TRBD1. The CDR3 length is 15 residues. Germline trimming cut 3 bases from V and 5 bases from J; bases unmatched to any gene: 8. CDR1 SGHRS and CDR2 YFSETQ come from the germline V gene. CDR3 protein: CASSSKTGLDNEQFF. CDR3 DNA sequence: TGCGCCAGCAGCTCCAAGACAGGGCTCGACAATGAGCAGTTCTTC.

J is TRBJ2-2 and V is TRBV5-1; TRBD2 matches at 11 bases. V trimming: 5 bases; J trimming: 7 bases; junction bases outside the gene matches: 13. Germline CDR1 SGHRS, CDR2 YFSETQ. This CDR3 has 17 residues. The CDR3, as DNA: TGCGCCAGCAGTCCTTCTAGCGGGGGGCCCCCCGGCGGGGAGCTGTTTTTT. It is translated as CASSPSSGGPPGGELFF.

This clonotype was detected only a few times. This rearrangement joins TRBV7-2 to TRBJ1-1, with D perhaps matching TRBD1 (6 bases). From germline, CDR1 is SGHTA and CDR2 FQGNSA. This CDR3 has 14 residues. V dropped 1 base and J dropped 6 bases, with 12 bases sitting between them. The CDR3: CASSLDRDVAEAFF. CDR3 DNA: TGTGCCAGCAGCTTAGACAGGGATGTCGCTGAAGCTTTCTTT.

The chain recombines TRBV7-2 with TRBJ2-3; 7 bases are shared with TRBD2. Germline lookup yields CDR1 SGHTA and CDR2 FQGNSA. V lost 8 bases and J lost 2; bases outside the gene matches: 4. The CDR3 runs to 13 residues. CDR3 in amino acids: CASRAGLTDTQYF. The CDR3 nucleotides are TGTGCCAGCCGAGCGGGGCTCACAGATACGCAGTATTTT.

This clonotype was seen a handful of times. DNA for the CDR3: TGTGCCAGCAGTCCTAGCGGGAACAGGTTCGATACGCAGTATTTT. It yields the protein CASSPSGNRFDTQYF. This chain connects TRBV12-3 or TRBV12-4 to TRBJ2-3; 9 nucleotides align to TRBD2. The CDR3 is made up of 15 amino acids. The J segment lost 6 bases and the V segment lost 5 bases, leaving 9 bases of the junction unmatched.

The rearrangement links TRBV6-2 or TRBV6-3 to TRBJ2-7; weak D call: TRBD2 (5 bases). CDR3 length equals 15 residues. Germline loops: CDR1 MNHEY, CDR2 SVGEGT. V was trimmed by 5 bases and J by 0 bases, leaving 14 bases between them. DNA for the CDR3: TGTGCCAGCAGTCTCGAGCTAGGGAGCTCCTACGAGCAGTACTTC. It is translated as CASSLELGSSYEQYF.

This clonotype was seen a few times. The chain is built from TRBV6-5 and TRBJ2-3, with no clear D. CDR3 size: 15 residues. Germline V gene sequence: CDR1 MNHEY, CDR2 SVGAGI. With 5 bases removed from V and 2 bases from J, the gap between germline ends came to 14 bases. The CDR3 here is CASSPRDSYTDTQYF. In DNA form, the CDR3 reads TGTGCCAGCAGTCCCCGAGACTCATACACAGATACGCAGTATTTT.

This chain links TRBV4-1 with TRBJ2-3, with D possibly being TRBD1 or TRBD2 (6 bases each). The CDR3 runs 15 residues. V was trimmed by 0 bases and J by 4 bases, leaving 11 bases between them. Germline CDR1 reads MGHRA; CDR2 reads YSYEKL. The CDR3 DNA is TGCGCCAGCAGCCAAGATTGGAGGGGGGCAGATACGCAGTATTTT. Protein sequence: CASSQDWRGADTQYF.

The rearrangement uses TRBV19 and TRBJ1-2, with a possible D match to TRBD1 (5 bases). The CDR3 sequence is 18 residues long. Trimming cost V 0 bases and J 5 bases, with 22 bases left between them. Per germline, CDR1 LNHDA and CDR2 SQIVND (reference sequence). Written as DNA, the CDR3 is TGTGCCAGTAGTATAGATCGTTTCGGGACGAAACCTCCTTATGGCTACACCTTC. The encoded protein is CASSIDRFGTKPPYGYTF.